This paragraph covers one T cell receptor beta chain sequence. The entry originates in a study of shared clonotypes between healthy human individuals. Splitting of CD4+ cells produced CD45RA+ naive and CD45RA-negative memory subsets. The run depth of the assay was deep. Data came from immunoSEQ multiplex PCR; TCRdb stores just in-frame clones and leaves some out. The sample records roughly 2.6 million clones, approximately 94% being singletons. Trimming took 3 bases from V and 0 from J; bases not matched to a gene: 4. Germline CDR1 reads SGHTA; CDR2 reads FQGNSA. CDR3 length: 16 amino acids. This chain links TRBV7-2 with TRBJ2-3; 9 bases match TRBD2. This TCR derives from a man younger than 30 in good health. Material: naive CD4+ T cells sorted from blood. As for subset: CD45RA+ positively selected. CDR3 nucleotide sequence: TGTGCCAGCAGCTTCGAGGGACTAGCTAGCACAGATACGCAGTATTTT. Translating gives CASSFEGLASTDTQYF.